The 28 T cell receptor beta chains in this list originate from one sample, sequenced in a study of T cells in Graves' hyperthyroidism and ophthalmopathy (dated by TCRdb to the late 2010s). Library generation was performed with multiplex PCR. The data were produced on an Illumina HiSeq 2000. Amplification of TCR beta CDR3 regions was carried out from RNA transcripts. For the first round of RT-PCR on the TCR CDR3, the HTBI primer set was used together with the Qiagen OneStep RT-PCR kit. TCRdb reworked the public reads: Q25 trimming with fastp, MiXCR clone assembly, productive beta chains retained. Identical CDR3 protein sequences are pooled into one entry, listed with their most common genes and DNA. The sample has some 370,000 distinct CDR3 sequences on record, about a sixth of them singletons. Around a third of the sample goes to the ten largest clones. Sequencing was performed on blood. Every receptor here comes from a woman aged 25 to 39 with Graves' hyperthyroidism that later progressed to Graves' ophthalmopathy.

Many counts were recorded for this clonotype. The chain employs TRBV12-3 or TRBV12-4 and TRBJ1-1; D is ambiguous. The CDR3 is made up of 14 amino acids. Trimming stripped 1 base from V and 0 bases from J, with 6 bases between. In DNA, the CDR3 is TGTGCCAGCAGTTTAGTACAATTGAACACTGAAGCTTTCTTT. This sequence encodes CASSLVQLNTEAFF.

This clonotype was detected a few times. The chain links TRBV5-6 to TRBJ1-6, with 9 bases identical to TRBD1. Germline CDR1 and CDR2: SGHDT and YYEEEE. This CDR3 spans 16 amino acids. V dropped 1 base and J dropped 9; count of bases not matched to a gene: 8. The CDR3 protein is CASSLSGQGLASPLHF. The CDR3 DNA is TGTGCCAGCAGCTTGTCGGGACAGGGACTTGCTTCACCCCTCCACTTT.

This clonotype was counted a few times. The chain couples TRBV5-4 to TRBJ1-2, with D possibly matching TRBD1 (5 bases). This CDR3 has 14 residues. V dropped 4 bases and J dropped 2 bases, with 12 bases sitting between them. CDR1 and CDR2 from the germline V gene are SGHNT and YYREEE (reference sequence). The DNA for the CDR3 is TGTGCCAGCAGCCCGGACATCCTAAACTATGGCTACACCTTC. Protein: CASSPDILNYGYTF.

This clonotype appeared many times. The chain is built from TRBV2 and TRBJ1-2, with a possible D match to TRBD1 (5 bases). The CDR3 contains 12 residues. Germline V CDR1 and CDR2: SNHLY, FYNNEI. V was trimmed by 6 bases and J by 4 bases, leaving 9 bases between them. CDR3 DNA sequence: TGTGCCAGCAGGGACACCGCCTATGGCTACACCTTC. It codes for CASRDTAYGYTF.

This clonotype was picked up one time. The chain couples TRBV20-1 to TRBJ1-5, with D uncertain. Germline CDR1 reads DFQATT; CDR2 reads SNEGSKA (reference sequence). With 2 bases removed from V and 2 bases from J, the gap between germline ends came to 10 bases. CDR3 size: 14 residues. CDR3 loop: CSARQSGGNQPQHF. In DNA, the CDR3 is TGCAGTGCTAGACAATCCGGCGGCAATCAGCCCCAGCATTTT.

This clonotype occurred many times. The chain has TRBV20-1 and TRBJ2-5; 9 bases agree with TRBD1. V gave up 5 bases and J gave up 5 bases; unmatched junction bases: 6. The length of the CDR3 is 13 residues. Germline assignment: CDR1 DFQATT and CDR2 SNEGSKA (reference sequence). The CDR3 region is CSAGDRDDETQYF. DNA of the CDR3: TGCAGTGCTGGGGACAGGGACGACGAGACCCAGTACTTC.

The table lists this clonotype with many counts. The V call is TRBV5-8, the J call TRBJ1-2, with a possible D match to TRBD1 (6 bases). V lost 0 bases to trimming and J lost 3 bases, with 12 bases between them. CDR1 is SGHTS, CDR2 YDEGEE, per germline. This CDR3 is 15 amino acids long. CDR3 residues: CASSLEHRDYYGYTF. CDR3 nucleotide sequence: TGTGCCAGCAGCTTGGAGCACAGGGACTACTATGGCTACACCTTC.

Notes on this clonotype: This may stem from a read error, because a much larger clone lies one nucleotide away. The chain uses TRBV12-3 or TRBV12-4 and TRBJ1-4; no clear D gene. Trimming cost V 3 bases and J 8 bases, with 10 bases left between them. This CDR3 is 13 amino acids long. CDR3 sequence: CASSFWPREKLFF. As DNA, the CDR3 is TGTGCCAGCAGTTTTTGGCCCCGCGAAAAACTGTTTTTT.

The CDR3 protein is CASSPRRGITEAFF. In DNA form, the CDR3 reads TGTGCCAGCAGTCCCCGGAGGGGGATCACTGAAGCTTTCTTT. The chain joins TRBV12-3 or TRBV12-4 to TRBJ1-1; D might be TRBD1 (6 bases). The CDR3 runs to 14 residues. Trimming took 5 bases from V and 4 from J, leaving 14 bases between them.

This clonotype occurred a few times. The chain has TRBV19 and TRBJ1-5; D is uncertain. The germline gives CDR1 LNHDA, CDR2 SQIVND (reference sequence). V lost 3 bases, J lost 0 bases, and 9 bases lay in between. The CDR3 is made up of 15 amino acids. The CDR3 loop is CASSISEYSNQPQHF. The CDR3 region has the DNA TGTGCCAGTAGTATTTCGGAATATAGCAATCAGCCCCAGCATTTT. Combining the CDR3 with reference TRBV19 and TRBJ1-5 gives the whole variable domain DGGITQSPKYLFRKEGQNVTLSCEQNLNHDAMYWYRQDPGQGLRLIYYSQIVNDFQKGDIAEGYSVSREKKESFPLTVTSAQKNPTAFYLCASSISEYSNQPQHFGDGTRLSIL.

This clonotype showed up just once. One base away lies a much larger clone, so this may be a sequencing read error. V and J are TRBV28 and TRBJ2-2; 7 nucleotides match TRBD1. The junction had 8 bases not matched to a gene; V was cut back by 5 bases and J by 2 bases. From germline, CDR1 is MDHEN and CDR2 SYDVKM. This CDR3 is built from 16 residues. This chain's CDR3 is CASSPYRGVNTGELFF. The CDR3 DNA is TGTGCCAGCAGTCCATACAGGGGAGTTAACACCGGGGAGCTGTTTTTT.

This clonotype was recorded at least ten times. This rearrangement joins TRBV27 to TRBJ1-5; no reliable D call. The germline V gene has CDR1 MNHEY and CDR2 SMNVEV (reference sequence). The CDR3 has 11 amino acids. V dropped 5 bases and J dropped 4 bases, with 3 bases sitting between them. The CDR3 DNA follows: TGTGCCAGCAGTGCAAATCAGCCCCAGCATTTT. Protein sequence: CASSANQPQHF.

Concerning this clonotype: A much larger clone lies one base from this, so it may be a read error. V is TRBV27 and J is TRBJ2-1; a possible D gene is TRBD2 (6 bases). CDR1 and CDR2 (germline): MNHEY, SMNVEV (reference sequence). CDR3 length equals 16 residues. The ends were cut back, 11 bases at V and 0 bases at J, with 20 bases in the middle. CDR3 DNA: TGTGCCGGCGCGTTCGGCGGGACGAGCTCCTACAATGAGCAGTTCTTC. Translated, it gives CAGAFGGTSSYNEQFF.

This clonotype was seen only a few times. The chain couples TRBV6-1 to TRBJ2-2; D is unresolved. CDR1 MNHNS and CDR2 SASEGT come from the germline V gene. The CDR3 is 13 amino acids. Deletions cut 0 bases from V and 5 bases from J, with 4 bases between. CDR3 nucleotide sequence: TGTGCCAGCAGTGAAGCTAGTACCGGGGAGCTGTTTTTT. Its translation is CASSEASTGELFF.

This clonotype was seen ten or more times. V gene TRBV30 combines with J gene TRBJ2-2; the D gene is possibly TRBD2 (5 bases). Trimming left V 2 bases short and J 3 bases short, with 10 bases between. Germline assignment: CDR1 GTSNPN and CDR2 SVGIG (reference sequence). The CDR3 spans 14 residues. The chain's CDR3 is CAWSIGGYTGELFF. In nucleotides, the CDR3 is TGTGCCTGGAGTATAGGCGGGTACACCGGGGAGCTGTTTTTT.

This clonotype was observed many times. The chain uses TRBV2 and TRBJ2-7, with D possibly TRBD1 on 6 matching bases. V was shortened by 4 bases and J by 3 bases, with 13 bases between the two germline ends. In germline, CDR1 is SNHLY, CDR2 FYNNEI. The CDR3 runs 14 residues. CDR3 nucleotide sequence: TGTGCCAGCAGTGGCGACAGGTACCTCTACGAGCAGTACTTC. Its translation is CASSGDRYLYEQYF.

This clonotype was detected a few times. The junction departs from the called germline gene at one end, perhaps through a read error. The chain uses TRBV30 and TRBJ1-2; the match to TRBD1 covers 12 bases. Germline-derived CDR1 and CDR2 are GTSNPN and SVGIG (reference sequence). The CDR3 loop spans 16 amino acids. The CDR3 bases are TGTGCCTGGAGTGTACCGGGGACAGGGGGCAGCTATGGCTGCACCTTC. Encoded protein: CAWSVPGTGGSYGCTF.

This clonotype was seen repeatedly, ten times or more. The chain is built from TRBV30 and TRBJ2-2; 7 bases are shared with TRBD2. The ends lost 7 bases at V and 1 base at J; junction bases unmatched: 15. Germline loops: CDR1 GTSNPN, CDR2 SVGIG (reference sequence). This CDR3 comprises 17 residues. The CDR3 reads CASDRRLAGVNTGELFF. CDR3 sequence (DNA): TGTGCCTCGGACCGACGACTAGCAGGTGTGAACACCGGGGAGCTGTTTTTT.

The chain joins TRBV6-1 to TRBJ2-1, with 11 bases that match TRBD2. The CDR3 length is 15 residues. V dropped 6 bases and J dropped 7; count of bases not matched to a gene: 8. Germline V gene sequence: CDR1 MNHNS, CDR2 SASEGT. Here the CDR3 DNA reads TGTGCCAGCAGGATAGCGGGAGGGCCCCGTAATGAGCAGTTCTTC. This gives the protein CASRIAGGPRNEQFF.

The chain links TRBV11-3 to TRBJ2-5; the match to TRBD2 covers 10 bases. The trim removed 1 base at V and 1 base at J, leaving 12 bases unmatched. Germline V gene sequence: CDR1 SGHNT, CDR2 YENEEA. This CDR3 region has 19 residues. DNA of the CDR3: TGTGCCAGCAGCTTAGGTTCTAGCGGGAGCTCGGGGGTCCAAGAGACCCAGTACTTC. This codes for CASSLGSSGSSGVQETQYF.

This clonotype was seen at least ten times. The chain employs TRBV20-1 and TRBJ1-1; no firm D call. The length of the CDR3 is 14 residues. The germline gives CDR1 DFQATT, CDR2 SNEGSKA (reference sequence). V lost 2 bases, J lost 7 bases, and 17 bases lay in between. The CDR3 nucleotides read TGCAGTGCTAGATTGCCCGCCGAGCGCCTTGAAGCTTTCTTT. Protein product: CSARLPAERLEAFF.

This clonotype has ten or more counts. CDR3 sequence: CASNTFTGNTEAFF. The CDR3 DNA reads as TGTGCCAGCAACACCTTTACAGGGAACACTGAAGCTTTCTTT. The chain employs TRBV19 and TRBJ1-1; tentatively, D is TRBD1 (5 bases). The germline gives CDR1 LNHDA, CDR2 SQIVND (reference sequence). The length of the CDR3 is 14 residues. V was clipped by 9 bases and J by 1 base, with 15 bases between them.

The sample holds many counts of this clonotype. The rearrangement joins TRBV28 to TRBJ2-1, with 11 bases lining up with TRBD2. Germline V CDR1 and CDR2: MDHEN, SYDVKM. The CDR3 runs to 18 residues. J was trimmed by 0 bases and V by 3 bases; bases with no gene match: 7. The CDR3 nucleotides read TGTGCCAGCAGTTTTCTAGCGGGGGGCCATACCTCCTACAATGAGCAGTTCTTC. Amino acid sequence: CASSFLAGGHTSYNEQFF. Variable domain in full (rest from reference TRBV28 and TRBJ2-1): DVKVTQSSRYLVKRTGEKVFLECVQDMDHENMFWYRQDPGLGLRLIYFSYDVKMKEKGDIPEGYSVSREKKERFSLILESASTNQTSMYLCASSFLAGGHTSYNEQFFGPGTRLTVL.

This clonotype turned up a few times. The gene calls are TRBV19 and TRBJ2-7, with D perhaps TRBD2 (5 bases). Trimming removed 4 bases at V and 2 bases at J, with 18 bases between. Germline-derived CDR1 and CDR2 are LNHDA and SQIVND (reference sequence). The CDR3 runs to 16 residues. CDR3 in amino acids: CASSTPREGQTYEQYF. The CDR3 nucleotides are TGTGCCAGTAGTACCCCCCGTGAGGGCCAAACCTACGAGCAGTACTTC.

There are a few counts of this clonotype. The rearrangement joins TRBV20-1 to TRBJ2-7; 7 bases agree with TRBD1. The CDR3 covers 15 residues. From germline, CDR1 is DFQATT and CDR2 SNEGSKA (reference sequence). Trimming removed 2 bases from V and 2 bases from J; junction bases left unmatched: 9. The CDR3 DNA reads as TGCAGTGCTAGAAAGGACAGGACAATCACCTACGAGCAGTACTTC. Its protein is CSARKDRTITYEQYF.

The chain joins TRBV2 to TRBJ1-4, with D maybe TRBD1 (5 bases). With 6 bases removed from V and 7 bases from J, the gap between germline ends came to 18 bases. Germline CDR1 is SNHLY and CDR2 is FYNNEI. The CDR3 runs 15 residues. The CDR3 DNA is TGTGCCAGCAGCCTGTGGAGGGGAGGTAGTGAAAAACTGTTTTTT. Protein product: CASSLWRGGSEKLFF.

The chain employs TRBV2 and TRBJ2-5; 15 nucleotides match TRBD2. CDR3 length equals 15 residues. Germline CDR1 reads SNHLY; CDR2 reads FYNNEI. Trimming removed 4 bases from V and 4 bases from J; junction bases left unmatched: 1. This CDR3 reads CASSGGLAGGETQYF. The CDR3 DNA sequence: TGTGCCAGCAGTGGGGGACTAGCGGGAGGAGAGACCCAGTACTTC.

This clonotype was detected only a few times. This chain links TRBV10-3 with TRBJ2-1, with D possibly called TRBD1 or TRBD2 (5 bases each). This CDR3 is 14 amino acids long. Germline loops: CDR1 ENHRY, CDR2 SYGVKD. V dropped 6 bases and J dropped 5 bases, with 14 bases sitting between them. This chain's CDR3 is CAIRTGTANNEQFF. Here the CDR3 DNA reads TGTGCCATCAGGACCGGGACGGCGAACAATGAGCAGTTCTTC.